These 2 T cell receptor beta chains share one sample of origin, sequenced in a study of blood T cells in healthy people across ages. A J-beta primer mix and a sample-barcoded 5' primer were used in a second PCR of about 6 to 12 cycles. TCRdb analysed the 5' RACE reads with MiXCR anew, one entry per CDR3 protein. The repertoire consists of about 800,000 distinct CDR3 sequences, with about half occurring once and the leading ten covering around 18%. Specimen: blood. The receptor source for this set is a man at least 80 years old in good health.

Only a few counts were recorded for this clonotype. The rearrangement links TRBV3-1 to TRBJ2-7, with D possibly matching TRBD1 (6 bases). The CDR3 covers 15 residues. V was clipped by 4 bases and J by 10 bases, with 23 bases between them. CDR1 is LGHDT, CDR2 YNNKEL, per germline (reference sequence). The CDR3 DNA sequence: TGTGCCAGCAGCCGTACGAGGACGGACAGAGGCACCCAGTACTTC. This codes for CASSRTRTDRGTQYF.

In regard to this clonotype: Compared with germline, one end of the junction differs, possibly owing to a read error. This chain joins TRBV10-3 and TRBJ2-7; 7 bases are shared with TRBD2. TRBJ2-5 explains the end of the DNA better; the J call may be wrong. Per the germline V gene, CDR1 is ENHRY and CDR2 is SYGVKD. This CDR3 has 13 residues. CDR3 sequence: CAFRGRAAETQYF. DNA for the CDR3: TGTGCCTTCAGAGGGAGGGCCGCTGAGACCCAGTACTTC.